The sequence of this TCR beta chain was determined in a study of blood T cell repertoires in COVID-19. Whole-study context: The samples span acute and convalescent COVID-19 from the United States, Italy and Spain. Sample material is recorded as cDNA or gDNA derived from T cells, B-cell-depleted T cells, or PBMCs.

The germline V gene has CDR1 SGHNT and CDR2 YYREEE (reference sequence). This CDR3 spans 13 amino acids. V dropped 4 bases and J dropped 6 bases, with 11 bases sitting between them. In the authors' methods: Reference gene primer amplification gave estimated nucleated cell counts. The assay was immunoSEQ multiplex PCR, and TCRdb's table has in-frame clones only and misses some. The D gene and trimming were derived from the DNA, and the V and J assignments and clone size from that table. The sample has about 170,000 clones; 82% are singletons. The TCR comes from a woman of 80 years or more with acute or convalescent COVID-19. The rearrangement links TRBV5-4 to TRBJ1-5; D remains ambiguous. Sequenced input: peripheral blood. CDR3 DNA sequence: TGTGCCAGCAGCCTCCTGCCGGGTCAGCCCCAGCATTTT. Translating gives CASSLLPGQPQHF.